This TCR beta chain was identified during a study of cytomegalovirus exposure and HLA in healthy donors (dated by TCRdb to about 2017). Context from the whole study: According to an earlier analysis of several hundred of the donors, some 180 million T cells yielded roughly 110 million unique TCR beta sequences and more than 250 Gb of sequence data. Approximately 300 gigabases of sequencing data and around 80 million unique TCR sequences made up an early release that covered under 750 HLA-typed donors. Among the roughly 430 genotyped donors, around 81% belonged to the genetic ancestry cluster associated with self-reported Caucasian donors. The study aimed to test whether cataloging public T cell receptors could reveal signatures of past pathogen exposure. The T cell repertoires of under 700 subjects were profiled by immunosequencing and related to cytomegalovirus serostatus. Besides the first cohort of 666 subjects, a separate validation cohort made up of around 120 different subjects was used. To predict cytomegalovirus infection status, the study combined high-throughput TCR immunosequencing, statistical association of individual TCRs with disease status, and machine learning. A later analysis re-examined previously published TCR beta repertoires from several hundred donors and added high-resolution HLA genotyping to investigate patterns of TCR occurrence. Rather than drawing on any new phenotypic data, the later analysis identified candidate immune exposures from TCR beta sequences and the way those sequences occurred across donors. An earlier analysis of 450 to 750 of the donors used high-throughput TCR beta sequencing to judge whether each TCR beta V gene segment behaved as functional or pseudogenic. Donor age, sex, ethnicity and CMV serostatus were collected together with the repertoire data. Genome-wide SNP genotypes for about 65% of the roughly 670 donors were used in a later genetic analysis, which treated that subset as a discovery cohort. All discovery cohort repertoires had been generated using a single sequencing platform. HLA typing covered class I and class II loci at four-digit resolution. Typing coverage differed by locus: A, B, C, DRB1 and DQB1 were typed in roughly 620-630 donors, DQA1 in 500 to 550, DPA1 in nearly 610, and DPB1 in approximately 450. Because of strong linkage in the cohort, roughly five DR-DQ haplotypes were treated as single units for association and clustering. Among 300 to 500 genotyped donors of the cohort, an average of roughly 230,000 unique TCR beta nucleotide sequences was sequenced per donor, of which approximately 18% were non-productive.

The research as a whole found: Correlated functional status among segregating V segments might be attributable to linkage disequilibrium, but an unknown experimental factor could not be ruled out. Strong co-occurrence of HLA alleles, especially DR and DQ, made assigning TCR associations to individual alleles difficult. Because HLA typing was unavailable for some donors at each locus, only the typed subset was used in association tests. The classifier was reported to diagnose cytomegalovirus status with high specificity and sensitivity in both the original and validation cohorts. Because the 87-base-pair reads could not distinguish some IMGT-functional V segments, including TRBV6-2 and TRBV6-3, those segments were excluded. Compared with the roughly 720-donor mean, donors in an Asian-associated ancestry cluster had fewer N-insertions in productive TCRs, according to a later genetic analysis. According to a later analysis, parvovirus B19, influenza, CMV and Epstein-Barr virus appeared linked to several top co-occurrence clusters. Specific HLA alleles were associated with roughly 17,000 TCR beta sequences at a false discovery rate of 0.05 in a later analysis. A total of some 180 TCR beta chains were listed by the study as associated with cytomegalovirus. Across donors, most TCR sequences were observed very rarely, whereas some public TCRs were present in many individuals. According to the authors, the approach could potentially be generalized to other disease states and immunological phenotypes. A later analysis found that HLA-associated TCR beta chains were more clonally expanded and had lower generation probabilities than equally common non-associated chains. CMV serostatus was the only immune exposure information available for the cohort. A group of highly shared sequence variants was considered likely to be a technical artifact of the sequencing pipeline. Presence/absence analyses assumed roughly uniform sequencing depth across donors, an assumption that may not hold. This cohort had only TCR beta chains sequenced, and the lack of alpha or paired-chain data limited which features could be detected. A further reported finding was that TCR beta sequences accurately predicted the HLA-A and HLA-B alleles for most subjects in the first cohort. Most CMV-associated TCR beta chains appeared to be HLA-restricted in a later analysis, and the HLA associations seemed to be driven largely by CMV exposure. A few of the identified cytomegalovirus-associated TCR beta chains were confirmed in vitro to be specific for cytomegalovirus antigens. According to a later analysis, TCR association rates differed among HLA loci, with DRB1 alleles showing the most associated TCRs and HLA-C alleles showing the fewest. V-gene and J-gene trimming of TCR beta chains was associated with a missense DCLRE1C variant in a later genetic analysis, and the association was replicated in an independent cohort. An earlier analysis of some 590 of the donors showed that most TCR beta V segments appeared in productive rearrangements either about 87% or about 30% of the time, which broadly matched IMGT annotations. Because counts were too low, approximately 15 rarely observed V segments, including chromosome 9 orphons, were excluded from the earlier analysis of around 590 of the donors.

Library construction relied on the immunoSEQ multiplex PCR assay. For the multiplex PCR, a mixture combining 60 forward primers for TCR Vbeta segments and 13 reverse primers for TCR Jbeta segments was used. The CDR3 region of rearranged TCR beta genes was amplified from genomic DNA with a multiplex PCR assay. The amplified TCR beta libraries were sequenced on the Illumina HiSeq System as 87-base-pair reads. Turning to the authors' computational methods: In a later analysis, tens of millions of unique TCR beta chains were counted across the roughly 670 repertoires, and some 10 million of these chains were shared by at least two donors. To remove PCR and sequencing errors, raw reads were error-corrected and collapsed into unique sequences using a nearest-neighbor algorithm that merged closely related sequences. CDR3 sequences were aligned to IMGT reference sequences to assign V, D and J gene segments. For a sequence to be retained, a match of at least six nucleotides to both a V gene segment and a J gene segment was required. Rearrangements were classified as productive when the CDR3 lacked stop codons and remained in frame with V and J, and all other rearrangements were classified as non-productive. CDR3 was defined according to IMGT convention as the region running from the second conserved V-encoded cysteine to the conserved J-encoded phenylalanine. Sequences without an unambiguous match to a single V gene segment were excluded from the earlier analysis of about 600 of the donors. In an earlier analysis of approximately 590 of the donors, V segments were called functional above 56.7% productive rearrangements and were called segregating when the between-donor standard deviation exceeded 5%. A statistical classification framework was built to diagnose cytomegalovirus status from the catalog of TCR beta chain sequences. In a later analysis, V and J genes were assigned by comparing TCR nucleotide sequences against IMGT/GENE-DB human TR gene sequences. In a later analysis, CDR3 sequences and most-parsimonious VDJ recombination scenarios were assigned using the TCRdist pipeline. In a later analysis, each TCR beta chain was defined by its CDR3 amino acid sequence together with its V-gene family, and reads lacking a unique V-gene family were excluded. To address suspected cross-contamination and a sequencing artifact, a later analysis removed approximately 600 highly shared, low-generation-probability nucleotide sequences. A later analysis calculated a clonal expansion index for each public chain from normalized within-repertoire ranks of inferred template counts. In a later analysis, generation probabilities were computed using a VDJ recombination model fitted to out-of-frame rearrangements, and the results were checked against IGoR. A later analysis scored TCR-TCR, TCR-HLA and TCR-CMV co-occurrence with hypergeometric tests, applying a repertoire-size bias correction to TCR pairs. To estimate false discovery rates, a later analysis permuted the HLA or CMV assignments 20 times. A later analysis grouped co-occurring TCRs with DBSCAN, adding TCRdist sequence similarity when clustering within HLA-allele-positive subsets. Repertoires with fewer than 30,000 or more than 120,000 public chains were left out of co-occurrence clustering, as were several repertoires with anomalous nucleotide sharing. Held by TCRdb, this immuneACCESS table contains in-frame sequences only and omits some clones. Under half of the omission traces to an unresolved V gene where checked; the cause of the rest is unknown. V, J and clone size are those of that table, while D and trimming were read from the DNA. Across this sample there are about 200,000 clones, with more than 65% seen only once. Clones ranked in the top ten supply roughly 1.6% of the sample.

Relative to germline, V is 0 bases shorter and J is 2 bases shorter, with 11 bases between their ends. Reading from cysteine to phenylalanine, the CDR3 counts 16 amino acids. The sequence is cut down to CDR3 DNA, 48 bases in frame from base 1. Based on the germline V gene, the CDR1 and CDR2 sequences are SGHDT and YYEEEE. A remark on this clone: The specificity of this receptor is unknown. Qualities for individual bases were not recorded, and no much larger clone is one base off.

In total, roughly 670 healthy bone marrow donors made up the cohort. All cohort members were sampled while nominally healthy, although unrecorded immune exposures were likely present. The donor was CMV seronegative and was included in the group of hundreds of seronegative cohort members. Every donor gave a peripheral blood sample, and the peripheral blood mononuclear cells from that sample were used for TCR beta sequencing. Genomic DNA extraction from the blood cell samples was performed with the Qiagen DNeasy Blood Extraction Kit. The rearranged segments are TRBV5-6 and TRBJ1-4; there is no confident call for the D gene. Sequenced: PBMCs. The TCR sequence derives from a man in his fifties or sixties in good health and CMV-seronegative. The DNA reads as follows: TGTGCCAGCAGCTTGGGACCACTCGGGACTAATGAAAAACTGTTTTTT. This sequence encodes CASSLGPLGTNEKLFF.